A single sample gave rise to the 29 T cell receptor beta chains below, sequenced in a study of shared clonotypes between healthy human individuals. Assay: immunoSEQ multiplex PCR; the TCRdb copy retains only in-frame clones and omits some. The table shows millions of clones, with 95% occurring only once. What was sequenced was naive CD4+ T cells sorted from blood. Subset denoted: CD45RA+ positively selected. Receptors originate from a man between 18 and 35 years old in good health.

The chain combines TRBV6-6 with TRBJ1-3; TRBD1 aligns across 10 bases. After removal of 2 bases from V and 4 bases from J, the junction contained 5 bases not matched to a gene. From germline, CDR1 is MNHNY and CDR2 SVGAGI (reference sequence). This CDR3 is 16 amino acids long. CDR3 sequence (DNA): TGTGCCAGCAGTTACCCGGGACAGGGGTTAGGAAACACCATATATTTT. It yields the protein CASSYPGQGLGNTIYF.

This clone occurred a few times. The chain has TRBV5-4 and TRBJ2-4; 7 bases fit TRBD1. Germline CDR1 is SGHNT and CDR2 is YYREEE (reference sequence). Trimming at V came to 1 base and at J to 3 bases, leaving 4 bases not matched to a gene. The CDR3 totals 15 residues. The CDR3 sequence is CASSLLPGGKNIQYF. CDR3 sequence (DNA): TGTGCCAGCAGCTTGTTACCAGGGGGCAAAAACATTCAGTACTTC.

CDR3 nucleotides: TGTGCCATCAGGGCAGACAGGGGCGCCGGGCCCCAGCATTTT. Translation gives CAIRADRGAGPQHF. The chain couples TRBV10-3 to TRBJ1-5, with 8 bases that match TRBD1. Trimming took 6 bases from V and 9 from J; bases not matched to a gene: 10. This CDR3 has 14 amino acids. Germline V gene data show CDR1 as ENHRY and CDR2 as SYGVKD.

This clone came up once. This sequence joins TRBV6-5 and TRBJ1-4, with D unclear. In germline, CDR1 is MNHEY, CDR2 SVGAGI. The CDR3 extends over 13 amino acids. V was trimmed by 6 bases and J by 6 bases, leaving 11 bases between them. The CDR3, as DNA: TGTGCCAGCAGCCTTAGGCCTTATGAAAAACTGTTTTTT. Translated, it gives CASSLRPYEKLFF.

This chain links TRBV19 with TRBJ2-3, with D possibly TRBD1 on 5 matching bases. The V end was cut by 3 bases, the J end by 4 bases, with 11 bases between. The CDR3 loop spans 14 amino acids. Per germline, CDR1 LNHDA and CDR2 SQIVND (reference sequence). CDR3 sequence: CASSILQGSDTQYF. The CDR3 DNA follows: TGTGCCAGTAGTATCCTGCAGGGATCAGATACGCAGTATTTT.

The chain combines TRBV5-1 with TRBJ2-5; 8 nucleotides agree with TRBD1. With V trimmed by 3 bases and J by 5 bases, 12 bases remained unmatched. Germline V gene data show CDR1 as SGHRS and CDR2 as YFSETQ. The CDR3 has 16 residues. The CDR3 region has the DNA TGCGCCAGCAGCTCAGTTGTTGCAGGGGGCAAGGAGACCCAGTACTTC. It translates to CASSSVVAGGKETQYF.

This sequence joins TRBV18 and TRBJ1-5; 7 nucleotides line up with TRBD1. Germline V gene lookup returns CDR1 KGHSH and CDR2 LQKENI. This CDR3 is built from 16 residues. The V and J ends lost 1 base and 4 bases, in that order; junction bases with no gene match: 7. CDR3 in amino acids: CASSPQTGTVNQPQHF. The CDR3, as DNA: TGTGCCAGCTCACCACAAACAGGGACAGTTAATCAGCCCCAGCATTTT.

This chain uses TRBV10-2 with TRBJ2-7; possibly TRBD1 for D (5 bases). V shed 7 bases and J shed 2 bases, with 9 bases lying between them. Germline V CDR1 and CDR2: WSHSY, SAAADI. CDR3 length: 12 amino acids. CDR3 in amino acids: CASTPDTYEQYF. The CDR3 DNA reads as TGCGCCAGCACCCCGGACACCTACGAGCAGTACTTC.

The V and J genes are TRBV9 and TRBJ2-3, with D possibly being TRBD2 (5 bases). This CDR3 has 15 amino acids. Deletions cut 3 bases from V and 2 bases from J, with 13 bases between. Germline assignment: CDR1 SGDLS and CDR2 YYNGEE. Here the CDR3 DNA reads TGTGCCAGCAGCGCCCTGGAAGCGGCCACAGATACGCAGTATTTT. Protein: CASSALEAATDTQYF.

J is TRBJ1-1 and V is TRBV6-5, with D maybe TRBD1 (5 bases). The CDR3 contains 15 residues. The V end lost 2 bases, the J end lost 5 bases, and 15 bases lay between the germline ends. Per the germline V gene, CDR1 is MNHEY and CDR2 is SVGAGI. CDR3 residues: CASSYAGTSGTEAFF. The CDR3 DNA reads TGTGCCAGCAGTTACGCCGGGACCTCTGGAACTGAAGCTTTCTTT.

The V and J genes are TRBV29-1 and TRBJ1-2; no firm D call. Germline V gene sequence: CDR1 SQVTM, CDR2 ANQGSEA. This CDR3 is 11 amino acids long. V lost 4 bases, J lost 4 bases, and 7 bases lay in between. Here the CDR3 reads CSVVGGYGYTF. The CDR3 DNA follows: TGCAGCGTTGTGGGTGGCTATGGCTACACCTTC.

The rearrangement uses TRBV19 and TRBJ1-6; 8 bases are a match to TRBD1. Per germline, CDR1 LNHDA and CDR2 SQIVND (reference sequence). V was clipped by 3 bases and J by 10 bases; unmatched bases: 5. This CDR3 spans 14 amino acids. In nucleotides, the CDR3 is TGTGCCAGTAGTATTGACAGGGGTGGGTCACCCCTCCACTTT. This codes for CASSIDRGGSPLHF.

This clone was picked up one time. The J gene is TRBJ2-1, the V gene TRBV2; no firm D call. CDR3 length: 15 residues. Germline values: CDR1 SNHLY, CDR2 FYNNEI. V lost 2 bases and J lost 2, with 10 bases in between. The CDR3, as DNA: TGTGCCAGCAGTGAAATCGGTCGGGCCTACAATGAGCAGTTCTTC. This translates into CASSEIGRAYNEQFF. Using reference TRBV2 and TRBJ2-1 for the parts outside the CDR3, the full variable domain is EPEVTQTPSHQVTQMGQEVILRCVPISNHLYFYWYRQILGQKVEFLVSFYNNEISEKSEIFDDQFSVERPDGSNFTLKIRSTKLEDSAMYFCASSEIGRAYNEQFFGPGTRLTVL.

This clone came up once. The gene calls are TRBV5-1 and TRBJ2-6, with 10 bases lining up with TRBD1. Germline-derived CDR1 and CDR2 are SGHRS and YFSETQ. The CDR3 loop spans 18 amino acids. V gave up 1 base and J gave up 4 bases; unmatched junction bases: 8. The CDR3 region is CASSLSGQGVSGANVLTF. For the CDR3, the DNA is TGCGCCAGCAGCTTGTCTGGACAGGGGGTTTCCGGGGCCAACGTCCTGACTTTC. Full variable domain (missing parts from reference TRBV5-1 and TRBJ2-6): KAGVTQTPRYLIKTRGQQVTLSCSPISGHRSVSWYQQTPGQGLQFLFEYFSETQRNKGNFPGRFSGRQFSNSRSEMNVSTLELGDSALYLCASSLSGQGVSGANVLTFGAGSRLTVL.

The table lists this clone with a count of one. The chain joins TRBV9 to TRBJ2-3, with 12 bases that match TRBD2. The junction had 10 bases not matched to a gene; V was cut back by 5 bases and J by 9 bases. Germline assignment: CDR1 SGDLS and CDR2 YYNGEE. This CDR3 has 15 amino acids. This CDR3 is CASSRTSGDQGTQYF. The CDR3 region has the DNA TGTGCCAGCAGTCGGACTAGCGGGGACCAGGGGACGCAGTATTTT.

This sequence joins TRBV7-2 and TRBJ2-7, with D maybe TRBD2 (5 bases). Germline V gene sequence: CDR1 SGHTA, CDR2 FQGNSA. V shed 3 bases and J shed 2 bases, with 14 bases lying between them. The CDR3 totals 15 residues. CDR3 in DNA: TGTGCCAGCAGCTTTAGGACTGGCAGAACCTACGAGCAGTACTTC. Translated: CASSFRTGRTYEQYF.

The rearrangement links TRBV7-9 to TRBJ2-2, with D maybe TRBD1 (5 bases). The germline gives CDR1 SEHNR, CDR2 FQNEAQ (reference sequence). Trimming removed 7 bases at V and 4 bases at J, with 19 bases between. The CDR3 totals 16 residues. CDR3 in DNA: TGTGCCAGCACCCATGGCAAAGGGGCGCCCACCGGGGAGCTGTTTTTT. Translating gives CASTHGKGAPTGELFF.

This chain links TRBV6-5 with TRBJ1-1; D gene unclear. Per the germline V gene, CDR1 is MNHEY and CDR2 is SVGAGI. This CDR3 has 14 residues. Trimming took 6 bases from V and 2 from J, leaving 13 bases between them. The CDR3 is CASRLGVGNTEAFF. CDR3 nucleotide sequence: TGTGCCAGCAGGCTAGGAGTAGGAAACACTGAAGCTTTCTTT.

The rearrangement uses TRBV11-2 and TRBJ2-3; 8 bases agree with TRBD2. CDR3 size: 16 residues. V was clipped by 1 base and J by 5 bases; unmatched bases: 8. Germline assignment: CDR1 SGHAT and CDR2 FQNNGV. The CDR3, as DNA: TGTGCCAGCAGCTTAGGACCGGGGGGGCAGGGAGATACGCAGTATTTT. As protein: CASSLGPGGQGDTQYF.

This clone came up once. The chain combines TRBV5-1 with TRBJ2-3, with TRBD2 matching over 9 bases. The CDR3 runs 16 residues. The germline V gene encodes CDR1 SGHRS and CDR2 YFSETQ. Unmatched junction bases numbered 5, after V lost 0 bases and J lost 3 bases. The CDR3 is CASSLAQRGATDTQYF. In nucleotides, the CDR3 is TGCGCCAGCAGCTTGGCCCAGCGGGGGGCAACAGATACGCAGTATTTT.

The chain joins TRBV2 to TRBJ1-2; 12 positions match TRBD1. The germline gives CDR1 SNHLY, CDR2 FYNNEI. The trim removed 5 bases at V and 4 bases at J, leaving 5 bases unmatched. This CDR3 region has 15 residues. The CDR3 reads CASSTGTGGFYGYTF. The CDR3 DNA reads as TGTGCCAGCAGTACCGGGACAGGGGGCTTCTATGGCTACACCTTC.

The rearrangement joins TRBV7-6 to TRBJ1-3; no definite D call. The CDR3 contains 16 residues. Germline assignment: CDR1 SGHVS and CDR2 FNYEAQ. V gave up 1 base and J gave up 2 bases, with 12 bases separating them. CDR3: CASSLEGLVTGNTIYF. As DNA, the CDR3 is TGTGCCAGCAGCTTAGAAGGACTAGTAACTGGAAACACCATATATTTT.

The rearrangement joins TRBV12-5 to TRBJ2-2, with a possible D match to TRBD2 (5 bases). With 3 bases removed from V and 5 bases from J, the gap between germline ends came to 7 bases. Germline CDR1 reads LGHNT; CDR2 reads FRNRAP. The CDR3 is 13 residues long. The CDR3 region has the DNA TGTGCTAGTGGTTTAGGAGGTACCGGGGAGCTGTTTTTT. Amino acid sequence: CASGLGGTGELFF.

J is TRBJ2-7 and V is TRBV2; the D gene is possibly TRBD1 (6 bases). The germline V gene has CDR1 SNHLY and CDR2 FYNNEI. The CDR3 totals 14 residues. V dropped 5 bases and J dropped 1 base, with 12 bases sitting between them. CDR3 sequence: CASSMDRSSYEQYF. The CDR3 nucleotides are TGTGCCAGCAGTATGGACAGATCATCCTACGAGCAGTACTTC. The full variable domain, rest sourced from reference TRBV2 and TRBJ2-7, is EPEVTQTPSHQVTQMGQEVILRCVPISNHLYFYWYRQILGQKVEFLVSFYNNEISEKSEIFDDQFSVERPDGSNFTLKIRSTKLEDSAMYFCASSMDRSSYEQYFGPGTRLTVT.

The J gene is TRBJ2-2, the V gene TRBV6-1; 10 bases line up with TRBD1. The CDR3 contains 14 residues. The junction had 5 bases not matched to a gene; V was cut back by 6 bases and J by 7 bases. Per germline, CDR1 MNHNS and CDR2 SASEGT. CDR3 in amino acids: CASSRQGAGGELFF. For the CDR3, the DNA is TGTGCCAGCAGCCGACAGGGGGCGGGCGGGGAGCTGTTTTTT.

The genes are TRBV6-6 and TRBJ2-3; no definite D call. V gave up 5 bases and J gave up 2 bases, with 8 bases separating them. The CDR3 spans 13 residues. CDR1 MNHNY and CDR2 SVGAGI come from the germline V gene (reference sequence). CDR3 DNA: TGTGCCAGCAGTCCGCGTCCCACAGATACGCAGTATTTT. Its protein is CASSPRPTDTQYF.

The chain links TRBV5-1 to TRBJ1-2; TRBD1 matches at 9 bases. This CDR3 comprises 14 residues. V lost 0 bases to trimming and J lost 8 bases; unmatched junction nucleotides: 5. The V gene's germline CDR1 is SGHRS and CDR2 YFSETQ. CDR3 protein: CASSLGDRAGGYTF. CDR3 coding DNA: TGCGCCAGCAGCTTGGGGGACAGGGCTGGCGGCTACACCTTC.

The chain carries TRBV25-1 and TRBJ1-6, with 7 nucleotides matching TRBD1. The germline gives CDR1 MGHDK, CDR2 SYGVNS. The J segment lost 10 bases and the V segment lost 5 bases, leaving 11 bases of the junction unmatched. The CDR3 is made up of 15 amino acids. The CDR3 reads CASSPSRGKQSPLHF. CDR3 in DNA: TGTGCCAGCAGTCCCTCCAGGGGGAAACAGTCACCCCTCCACTTT.

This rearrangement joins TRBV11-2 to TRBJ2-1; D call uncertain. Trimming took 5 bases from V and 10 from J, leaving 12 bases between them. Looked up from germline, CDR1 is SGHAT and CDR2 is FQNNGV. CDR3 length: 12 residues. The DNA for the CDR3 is TGTGCCAGCAGCCGATTTTTTCAGGAGCAGTTCTTC. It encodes CASSRFFQEQFF.